The 25 T cell receptor beta chains below come from one sample, sequenced in a study of blood T cells in healthy people across ages. Then a second PCR, running roughly 7 to 11 cycles, was carried out with a sample-barcoded 5' primer and a J-beta primer mix. One entry per CDR3 protein, called by TCRdb with MiXCR from the 5' RACE reads. Here the sample spans around 1.5 million distinct CDR3 sequences, 34% being singletons. The sequenced sample was blood. These receptors all stem from a woman under 40 in good health.

This clonotype was counted a few times. This rearrangement joins TRBV5-6 to TRBJ1-2; no definite D call. CDR1 and CDR2 from the germline V gene are SGHDT and YYEEEE. Trimming pared 4 bases from V and 4 bases from J, leaving 14 bases between. The CDR3 runs to 14 residues. The CDR3 reads CASSPDRRTYGYTF. The CDR3 bases are TGTGCCAGCAGCCCCGACCGACGTACCTATGGCTACACCTTC.

This clonotype was picked up a small number of times. This chain links TRBV20-1 with TRBJ1-1; D might be TRBD1 (5 bases). The CDR3 covers 12 residues. The V and J ends lost 7 bases and 3 bases respectively, with 12 bases between them. Per germline, CDR1 DFQATT and CDR2 SNEGSKA (reference sequence). CDR3 in amino acids: CSVLGLHTEAFF. CDR3 coding DNA: TGCAGTGTATTGGGGCTTCACACTGAAGCTTTCTTT.

The sample holds many counts of this clonotype. The genes are TRBV7-2 and TRBJ2-7, with TRBD2 matching over 9 bases. V was clipped by 3 bases and J by 2 bases; unmatched bases: 2. Germline V gene lookup returns CDR1 SGHTA and CDR2 FQGNSA. There are 14 residues in the CDR3. This CDR3 reads CASSFPSGAYEQYF. CDR3 DNA: TGTGCCAGCAGCTTTCCTAGCGGGGCCTACGAGCAGTACTTC.

For this clonotype: One end of the junction does not line up with germline, which may come from a read error. The V and J genes are TRBV24-1 and TRBJ2-3, with 9 bases matching TRBD1. The CDR3 has 13 residues. Germline assignment: CDR1 KGHDR and CDR2 SFDVKD. In nucleotides, the CDR3 is TGTGCCACCGGACAGGGGAGCACAGATACGCGGTATTTT. Protein sequence: CATGQGSTDTRYF.

The V gene is TRBV20-1, the J gene TRBJ2-4; 12 nucleotides match TRBD2. CDR3 length equals 17 residues. V shed 3 bases, J shed 4 bases, and the junction held 10 bases outside the gene matches. CDR1 DFQATT and CDR2 SNEGSKA come from the germline V gene (reference sequence). CDR3 residues: CSASFLAGGPRKNIQYF. CDR3 DNA: TGCAGTGCTAGCTTCCTAGCGGGAGGGCCGAGAAAAAACATTCAGTACTTC.

Comment on this clonotype: At one boundary the junction diverges from the germline segment, which might be a read error. The rearrangement joins TRBV29-1 to TRBJ2-3; unclear D gene. Germline V CDR1 and CDR2: SQVTM, ANQGSEA. CDR3 length: 12 amino acids. The CDR3 is CSVELGADTQYF. DNA for the CDR3: TGCAGCGTTGAACTTGGCGCAGATACACAGTATTTT.

J is TRBJ1-2 and V is TRBV5-1; perhaps TRBD1 as D (5 bases). Trimming removed 8 bases at V and 4 bases at J, with 15 bases between. The CDR3 loop spans 13 amino acids. Germline CDR1 SGHRS, CDR2 YFSETQ. The CDR3: CASEIGDGYGYTF. For the CDR3, the DNA is TGCGCCAGTGAAATTGGGGACGGCTATGGCTACACCTTC.

The chain carries TRBV7-2 and TRBJ2-1, with TRBD1 matching 8 bases. V lost 5 bases to trimming and J lost 9 bases; unmatched junction nucleotides: 12. CDR3 length equals 15 residues. Germline CDR1 is SGHTA and CDR2 is FQGNSA. The CDR3 DNA reads TGTGCCAGCAGCCCAGCCCAGGGGGCCCGGGGTGAGCAGTTCTTC. Protein sequence: CASSPAQGARGEQFF.

V is TRBV12-3 or TRBV12-4 and J is TRBJ2-1; D is uncertain. This CDR3 region has 16 residues. Between the trimmed V and J ends, which lost 5 bases and 0 bases, there was a span of 14 bases. CDR3 region: CASSPETRTSYNEQFF. CDR3 sequence (DNA): TGTGCCAGCAGTCCCGAGACTCGCACCTCCTACAATGAGCAGTTCTTC.

V and J are TRBV27 and TRBJ2-1; D could derive from TRBD1 or TRBD2 (5 bases each). Germline-derived CDR1 and CDR2 are MNHEY and SMNVEV (reference sequence). There are 14 residues in the CDR3. Trimming shortened V by 6 bases and J by 11 bases, and 20 bases separated the two germline ends. The CDR3: CASRHRPPGNKQFF. CDR3 bases: TGTGCCAGCAGGCACAGGCCACCGGGGAATAAGCAGTTCTTC.

This chain links TRBV6-1 with TRBJ2-5; D remains unclear. The DNA end is a closer match to TRBJ2-7, so the J assignment may be wrong. There are 15 residues in the CDR3. Germline CDR1 reads MNHNS; CDR2 reads SASEGT. The CDR3: CASSSFPRPTYEQYF. The CDR3 nucleotides read TGTGCCAGCAGTTCTTTTCCGAGGCCTACCTACGAGCAGTACTTC.

This clonotype appeared a few times. The rearrangement uses TRBV9 and TRBJ2-5; 10 bases are a match to TRBD1. Germline V CDR1 and CDR2: SGDLS, YYNGEE. This CDR3 region has 15 residues. Trimming cost V 4 bases and J 4 bases; bases outside gene matches: 7. CDR3 DNA: TGTGCCAGCAGCCCCGGGACAGGGGCTGGAGAGACCCAGTACTTC. This encodes CASSPGTGAGETQYF.

This chain connects TRBV7-9 to TRBJ2-5; D unresolved. This CDR3 is built from 14 residues. The germline V gene has CDR1 SEHNR and CDR2 FQNEAQ (reference sequence). The V gene lost 4 bases and the J gene lost 1 base, with 10 bases spanning the gap. CDR3 DNA: TGTGCCAGCAGCTCAGCACAAGGCCAAGAGACCCAGTACTTC. The encoded protein is CASSSAQGQETQYF.

This clonotype has more than one count but fewer than ten. This CDR3 reads CASSYSGTHYNEQFF. The CDR3 DNA reads as TGCGCCAGCAGCTATAGCGGGACCCACTACAATGAGCAGTTCTTC. The chain combines TRBV5-1 with TRBJ2-1, with 8 bases fitting TRBD2. Germline V gene lookup returns CDR1 SGHRS and CDR2 YFSETQ. V shed 3 bases and J 3 bases; nucleotides not matched to a gene: 5. The CDR3 consists of 15 residues.

This chain links TRBV7-3 with TRBJ2-3; 11 bases map to TRBD2. Looked up from germline, CDR1 is SGHTA and CDR2 is FQGTGA. This CDR3 is 15 amino acids long. Unmatched junction bases numbered 6, after V lost 4 bases and J lost 6 bases. The CDR3 region is CASSSTSGETDTQYF. The CDR3 coding sequence is TGTGCCAGCAGCTCGACTAGCGGGGAAACCGATACGCAGTATTTT.

The genes are TRBV11-2 and TRBJ1-2, with TRBD1 matching over 7 bases. The J segment lost 5 bases and the V segment lost 5 bases, leaving 8 bases of the junction unmatched. The CDR3 covers 14 residues. Germline-derived CDR1 and CDR2 are SGHAT and FQNNGV. In DNA form, the CDR3 reads TGTGCCAGCAGCCCCACAGGGGCTGAATATGGCTACACCTTC. This sequence encodes CASSPTGAEYGYTF.

The genes are TRBV7-8 and TRBJ2-7; D may be TRBD1 (5 bases). The V gene lost 6 bases and the J gene lost 5 bases, with 20 bases spanning the gap. The CDR3 length is 15 residues. Germline CDR1 is SGHVS and CDR2 is FQNEAQ. The CDR3 DNA follows: TGTGCCAGCAGTCCCCGCTTCAGAAGGGGCCACGAGCAGTACTTC. Amino acids: CASSPRFRRGHEQYF. Looking up the rest from reference TRBV7-8 and TRBJ2-7 gives the full variable domain: GAGVSQSPRYKVAKRGQDVALRCDPISGHVSLFWYQQALGQGPEFLTYFQNEAQLDKSGLPSDRFFAERPEGSVSTLKIQRTQQEDSAVYLCASSPRFRRGHEQYFGPGTRLTVT.

Note on this clonotype: One base away lies a much larger clone, so this may be a sequencing read error. The chain carries TRBV7-2 and TRBJ1-5, with 7 positions matching TRBD1. The CDR3 is 15 amino acids. Looked up from germline, CDR1 is SGHTA and CDR2 is FQGNSA. CDR3 sequence reads: CASSLVRGSNQPRHF. The DNA for the CDR3 is TGTGCCAGCAGCTTAGTCAGGGGGTCTAACCAGCCCCGGCATTTT.

This clonotype was counted only a few times. This chain joins TRBV24-1 and TRBJ2-1; 11 bases align to TRBD1. J lost 8 bases, V lost 4 bases, and 9 bases had no gene match. This CDR3 comprises 16 residues. CDR1 is KGHDR, CDR2 SFDVKD, per germline. This chain's CDR3 is CATSDRDRGIGYEQFF. The CDR3, as DNA: TGTGCCACCAGTGACCGGGACAGGGGGATTGGCTATGAGCAGTTCTTC.

DNA for the CDR3: TGTGCCAGCAGCTTAAGGCGATGGGGGATACGGGAGCTGTTTTTT. Translated: CASSLRRWGIRELFF. The chain combines TRBV11-1 with TRBJ2-2, with D tentatively TRBD1 or TRBD2 (5 bases each). From germline, CDR1 is SGHAT and CDR2 FQDESV (reference sequence). Trimming took 2 bases from V and 9 from J, leaving 16 bases between them. This CDR3 contains 15 residues.

The rearrangement uses TRBV27 and TRBJ2-5; 12 nucleotides match TRBD2. With V trimmed by 5 bases and J by 5 bases, 9 bases remained unmatched. The CDR3 covers 16 residues. Germline loops: CDR1 MNHEY, CDR2 SMNVEV (reference sequence). CDR3 bases: TGTGCCAGCAGTCCTTTTGGACTAGCGGGAATGGAGACCCAGTACTTC. Protein product: CASSPFGLAGMETQYF.

This clonotype has at least ten counts. V gene TRBV27 combines with J gene TRBJ2-7; D call uncertain. The V end lost 0 bases, the J end lost 3 bases, and 12 bases lay between the germline ends. CDR3 length: 15 amino acids. Per the germline V gene, CDR1 is MNHEY and CDR2 is SMNVEV (reference sequence). The CDR3 spells CASSLSGPSLYEQYF. Written as DNA, the CDR3 is TGTGCCAGCAGTTTATCCGGCCCTAGTCTCTACGAGCAGTACTTC.

About this clonotype: The junction departs from germline at one end; a sequencing error may be responsible. V is TRBV3-1 and J is TRBJ2-5; tentative D call: TRBD2 (7 bases). The CDR3 sequence is 14 residues long. From germline, CDR1 is LGHDT and CDR2 YNNKEL (reference sequence). This CDR3 is CARSQRSGGKTQYF. The CDR3 nucleotides read TGTGCCCGCAGCCAACGATCGGGGGGCAAGACCCAGTACTTC.

The rearrangement links TRBV20-1 to TRBJ2-3, with D unclear. Germline V gene lookup returns CDR1 DFQATT and CDR2 SNEGSKA (reference sequence). Trimming removed 1 base at V and 2 bases at J, with 10 bases between. This CDR3 comprises 14 residues. The CDR3 DNA reads as TGCAGTGCTAGAGTTATTACAAACACAGATACGCAGTATTTT. As protein: CSARVITNTDTQYF.

J is TRBJ2-5 and V is TRBV10-3, with 11 bases aligning to TRBD1. There are 15 residues in the CDR3. Germline lookup yields CDR1 ENHRY and CDR2 SYGVKD. With 2 bases clipped from V and 4 bases from J, the junction kept 3 bases outside the gene matches. The CDR3 DNA sequence: TGTGCCATCAGTGAGGGACAGGGGGCAGGAGAGACCCAGTACTTC. As protein: CAISEGQGAGETQYF.